The present entry profiles one T cell receptor (beta chain) with its context. Its target is not known. 60 Vbeta and 13 Jbeta primers were used in PCR. As originally analysed: In a later analysis, the count reached 80 million or so unique TCR beta chains, with approximately 10 million shared. This table comes from immunoSEQ multiplex PCR, and its TCRdb copy is limited to in-frame clones, with some not included. That table supplies the V and J calls and clone size; D and trimming were determined from the DNA. The data hold approximately 120,000 clones, with roughly 80% observed a single time. This specimen belongs to a study of cytomegalovirus exposure and HLA in healthy donors. The length of the CDR3 is 13 residues. Trimming at V came to 1 base and at J to 6 bases, leaving 1 base not matched to a gene. The germline gives CDR1 SGHDT, CDR2 YYEEEE. Points from the study as a whole: Roughly uniform sequencing depth across donors was assumed, possibly incorrectly.

This chain connects TRBV5-6 to TRBJ1-2, with 9 positions matching TRBD1. The specimen was PBMCs. The clonotype comes from a man aged 18 to 30 in good health and CMV-seropositive. CDR3 DNA sequence: TGTGCCAGCAGCTTGTGGACAGGGGATGGCTACACCTTC. Amino acid sequence: CASSLWTGDGYTF.